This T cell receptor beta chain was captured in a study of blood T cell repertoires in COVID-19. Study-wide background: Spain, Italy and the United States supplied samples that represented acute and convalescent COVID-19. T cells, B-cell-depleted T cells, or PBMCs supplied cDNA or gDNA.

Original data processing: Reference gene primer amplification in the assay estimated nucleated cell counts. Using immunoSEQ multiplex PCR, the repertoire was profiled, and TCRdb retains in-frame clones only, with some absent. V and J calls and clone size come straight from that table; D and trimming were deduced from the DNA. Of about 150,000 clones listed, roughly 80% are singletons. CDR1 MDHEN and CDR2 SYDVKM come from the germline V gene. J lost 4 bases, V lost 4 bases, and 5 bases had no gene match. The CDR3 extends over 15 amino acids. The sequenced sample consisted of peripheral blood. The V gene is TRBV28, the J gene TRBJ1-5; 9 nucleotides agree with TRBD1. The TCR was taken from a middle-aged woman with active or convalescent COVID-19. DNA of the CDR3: TGTGCCAGCAGTTCCGCCGGGACAGGGAATCAGCCCCAGCATTTT. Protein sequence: CASSSAGTGNQPQHF.